These 3 T cell receptor beta chains were sequenced from one sample in a study of blood T cells in healthy people across ages. It was with a sample-barcoded 5' primer and a J-beta primer mix that a second PCR of roughly 7 to 11 cycles was run. Using its own MiXCR run on the 5' RACE reads, TCRdb lists one record per CDR3 protein. The sample contains approximately 1.5 million distinct CDR3 sequences, roughly 32% of which appear only once. Input material: blood. These receptors were collected from a woman aged 25 to 45 in good health.

Comments on this clonotype: The junction departs from the called germline gene at one end, perhaps through a read error. This chain joins TRBV7-6 and TRBJ2-3; D remains unclear. Germline values: CDR1 SGHVS, CDR2 FNYEAQ. CDR3 length: 15 amino acids. CDR3 DNA sequence: TGTGCCGGCAGCTTAGGCGAGAGAAACACAGATACGCAGTATTTT. Translation gives CAGSLGERNTDTQYF.

A remark on this clonotype: A much larger clone is a single base away; this may be a read error. The genes are TRBV10-3 and TRBJ2-4, with TRBD2 as a possible D gene (5 bases). The J call is doubtful: the DNA matches TRBJ2-7 better. The CDR3 totals 13 residues. The germline CDR1 and CDR2 sequences are ENHRY and SYGVKD. The CDR3 sequence: CAIQREPIYEQYF. The CDR3 DNA reads as TGTGCCATCCAGAGGGAACCTATATACGAGCAGTACTTC.

This clonotype was seen more than once but under ten times. The chain joins TRBV27 to TRBJ1-5, with 8 bases identical to TRBD1. The V segment lost 6 bases and the J segment 9 bases; nucleotides outside the gene matches: 10. The CDR3 is 14 amino acids. Germline lookup yields CDR1 MNHEY and CDR2 SMNVEV (reference sequence). CDR3 nucleotides: TGTGCCAGCAGCCCAAGACAGGGGTTCGGGCCCCAGCATTTT. This encodes CASSPRQGFGPQHF.